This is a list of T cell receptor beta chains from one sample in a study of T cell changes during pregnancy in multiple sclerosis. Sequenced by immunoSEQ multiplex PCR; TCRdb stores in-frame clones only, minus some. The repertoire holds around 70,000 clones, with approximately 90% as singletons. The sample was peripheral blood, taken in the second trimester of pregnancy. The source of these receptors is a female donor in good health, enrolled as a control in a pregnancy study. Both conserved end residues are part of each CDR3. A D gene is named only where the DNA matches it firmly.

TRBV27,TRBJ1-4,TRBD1,TGTGCCAGCAGTTTTACCGGGACAGGGGATGTTGCAAAACTGTTTTTT,CASSFTGTGDVAKLFF
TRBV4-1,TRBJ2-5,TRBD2,TGCGCCAGCAGCCAAGAACTAGCGGGGGCCCGGGAGACCCAGTACTTC,CASSQELAGARETQYF
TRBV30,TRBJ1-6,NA,TGTGCCTGGAGTGCGAATTCACCCCTCCACTTT,CAWSANSPLHF
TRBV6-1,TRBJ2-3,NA,TGTGCCAGCAGTGCCACAGGGTCAGATACGCAGTATTTT,CASSATGSDTQYF
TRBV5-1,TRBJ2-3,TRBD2,TGCGCCAGCAGCCGAGCGGGGGGCCAGACAGATACGCAGTATTTT,CASSRAGGQTDTQYF
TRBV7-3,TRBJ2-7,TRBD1,TGTGCCAGCAGCCAAGTCCGGACAGGGGCACACGAGCAGTACTTC,CASSQVRTGAHEQYF
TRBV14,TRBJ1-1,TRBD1,TGTGCCAGCAGCCAAGGGGGACAGGGGCCGTTGACTGAAGCTTTCTTT,CASSQGGQGPLTEAFF
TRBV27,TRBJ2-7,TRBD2,TGTGCCAGCAGTGCCGGGACTAGCGGGGGGGCCTTTCCCTACGAGCAGTACTTC,CASSAGTSGGAFPYEQYF
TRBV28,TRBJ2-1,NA,TGTGCCAGCAGTTTAGAGATTACCTACAATGAGCAGTTCTTC,CASSLEITYNEQFF
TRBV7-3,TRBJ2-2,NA,TGTGCCAGCAGCTTAGACGGGGGGGAGCTGTTTTTT,CASSLDGGELFF
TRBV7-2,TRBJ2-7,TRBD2,TGTGCCAGCAGCTTCGGACTAGCGTCCTACGAGCAGTACTTC,CASSFGLASYEQYF